The following is a T cell receptor beta chain sequence with its context. The data belong to a study of monozygotic twins with inflammatory bowel disease. From its re-call of the 5' RACE reads, TCRdb lists each CDR3 protein once, without DNA. In all, the sample yields a few hundred thousand distinct CDR3 sequences. The V gene's germline CDR1 is SGHRS and CDR2 YFSETQ. This CDR3 region has 13 residues. Material: blood. V is TRBV5-1 and J is TRBJ1-4. The source is a human donor with ulcerative colitis or Crohn's disease, or a healthy co-twin of an affected twin (not recorded which). This CDR3 is CASSLGSREKLFF. The entire variable domain, with the rest obtained from reference TRBV5-1 and TRBJ1-4, is as follows: KAGVTQTPRYLIKTRGQQVTLSCSPISGHRSVSWYQQTPGQGLQFLFEYFSETQRNKGNFPGRFSGRQFSNSRSEMNVSTLELGDSALYLCASSLGSREKLFFGSGTQLSVL.